This T cell receptor (beta chain) was sequenced for a study of cytomegalovirus exposure and HLA in healthy donors. In the study overall: Across almost 400 genotyped donors, just over 80% landed in the Caucasian-associated ancestry cluster. Study-level results: Roughly uniform depth of sequencing across donors was assumed in presence/absence analyses. Among TCR beta chains, those listed as cytomegalovirus-associated numbered over 150.

Comments on this clone: What it binds is unknown.

Donors were ostensibly healthy at sampling, although undocumented immune exposures were probable. Looked up from germline, CDR1 is MNHEY and CDR2 is SVGAGI. The germline V and J ends were trimmed by 6 bases and 5 bases, with 17 bases remaining between them. The CDR3 covers 15 residues. Primers for the PCR totalled 60 Vbeta and 13 Jbeta. The method was immunoSEQ multiplex PCR; TCRdb's version includes in-frame clones alone and lacks a portion of them. The sample has 140,000 to 150,000 clones, 70% seen once. The receptor was derived from a woman aged 55-69 years in good health and CMV-seropositive. The chain links TRBV6-5 to TRBJ1-5; the D is unclear. The sequencing input was PBMCs. CDR3 region: CASSPGEGRHQPQHF. CDR3 in DNA: TGTGCCAGCAGCCCAGGCGAGGGCCGCCATCAGCCCCAGCATTTT.